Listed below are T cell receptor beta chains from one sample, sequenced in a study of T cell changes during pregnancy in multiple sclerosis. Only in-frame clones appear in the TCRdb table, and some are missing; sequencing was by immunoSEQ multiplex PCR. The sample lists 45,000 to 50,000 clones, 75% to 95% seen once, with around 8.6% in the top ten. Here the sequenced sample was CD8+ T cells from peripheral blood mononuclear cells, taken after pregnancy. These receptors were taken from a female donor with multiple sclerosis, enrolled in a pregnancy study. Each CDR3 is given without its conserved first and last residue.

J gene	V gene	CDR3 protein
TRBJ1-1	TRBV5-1	ASSFWTGAMNTEAF
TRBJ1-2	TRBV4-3	ASSQDTPGISNYGYT
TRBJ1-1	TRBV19	ASSIGRGPGTEAF
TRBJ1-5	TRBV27	ASSKQGAQPQH
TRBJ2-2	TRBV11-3	ASSGLGQRTGELF
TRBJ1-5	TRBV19	ASSIQILVSNQPQH
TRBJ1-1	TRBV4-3	ASSHEGFRGRSEAF
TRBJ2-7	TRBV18	ASSRFYPGQGVSYEQY
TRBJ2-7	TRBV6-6	ASSYSTASGSYEQY
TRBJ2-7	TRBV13	ASSLGQGAGYEQY
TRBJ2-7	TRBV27	ASSGTGDNSYEQY
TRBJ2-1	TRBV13	ASSPTLDSFNEQF
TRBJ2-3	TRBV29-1	SAFGGTDTQY
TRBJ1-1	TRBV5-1	ASRLGQGGNTEAF
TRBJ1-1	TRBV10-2	ASSRNTEAF